In its sample, the clone carrying this TCR beta chain was seen a few times. Its antigen is unidentified. This specimen belongs to a study of cytomegalovirus exposure and HLA in healthy donors. Findings of the study overall: Using the classifier, cytomegalovirus status was reportedly diagnosed with high specificity and sensitivity.

The PCR had 60 Vbeta and 13 Jbeta primers. Sequenced by immunoSEQ multiplex PCR; TCRdb stores in-frame clones only, minus some. Here the sample spans 90,000 to 110,000 clones, 78% being singletons. This CDR3 region has 14 residues. The germline V gene encodes CDR1 LNHNV and CDR2 YYDKDF (reference sequence). V gave up 5 bases and J gave up 1 base, with 9 bases separating them. This chain connects TRBV15 to TRBJ1-5, with unresolved D. The TCR was taken from a man in his thirties or forties in good health and CMV-seronegative. The sequencing sample was made of PBMCs. The CDR3 region has the DNA TGTGCCACCAGCTCCCAGTCAAGCAATCAGCCCCAGCATTTT. It is translated as CATSSQSSNQPQHF. Full variable domain (remainder filled in from reference TRBV15 and TRBJ1-5): DAMVIQNPRYQVTQFGKPVTLSCSQTLNHNVMYWYQQKSSQAPKLLFHYYDKDFNNEADTPDNFQSRRPNTSFCFLDIRSPGLGDTAMYLCATSSQSSNQPQHFGDGTRLSIL.